The 32 T cell receptor beta chains below come from one sample, sequenced in a study of OX40 agonist ivuxolimab in advanced cancers. Produced via immunoSEQ multiplex PCR; TCRdb's table is partial and in-frame only. This table has roughly 81,000 clones, 70% to 90% appearing once. This sample comprised CD4+ or CD8+ T cells sorted from blood, obtained in a trial of the OX40 agonist ivuxolimab. The receptors originated from an adult with an advanced solid tumor such as melanoma, head and neck, liver or kidney cancer.

V and J are TRBV19 and TRBJ1-1; 7 bases map to TRBD1. The CDR3 runs to 15 residues. Germline V gives CDR1 LNHDA, CDR2 SQIVND (reference sequence). V dropped 5 bases and J dropped 4; count of bases not matched to a gene: 10. CDR3 nucleotides: TGTGCCAGTAGTCCGACAGGGCCAGGGGCCACTGAAGCTTTCTTT. This sequence encodes CASSPTGPGATEAFF.

Concerning this clone: Other DNA sequences in the same sample also yield this CDR3. The chain combines TRBV5-6 with TRBJ1-2, with 8 nucleotides matching TRBD1. V lost 4 bases to trimming and J lost 2 bases; unmatched junction nucleotides: 1. The V gene's germline CDR1 is SGHDT and CDR2 YYEEEE. The CDR3 is 13 amino acids. CDR3 DNA: TGTGCCAGCAGCCGACAGGGGAACTATGGCTACACCTTC. Residues: CASSRQGNYGYTF. Using reference TRBV5-6 and TRBJ1-2 for the parts outside the CDR3, the full variable domain is DAGVTQSPTHLIKTRGQQVTLRCSPKSGHDTVSWYQQALGQGPQFIFQYYEEEERQRGNFPDRFSGHQFPNYSSELNVNALLLGDSALYLCASSRQGNYGYTFGSGTRLTVV.

CDR3 in DNA: TGTGCCAGCAGCTTACTCGCCAGCGGGAGTGGGAAGACCCAGTACTTC. Its translation is CASSLLASGSGKTQYF. The chain joins TRBV5-6 to TRBJ2-5, with 8 bases identical to TRBD2. The CDR3 consists of 16 residues. V lost 2 bases to trimming and J lost 6 bases; unmatched junction nucleotides: 12. The germline CDR1 and CDR2 sequences are SGHDT and YYEEEE. Full variable domain (remainder filled in from reference TRBV5-6 and TRBJ2-5): DAGVTQSPTHLIKTRGQQVTLRCSPKSGHDTVSWYQQALGQGPQFIFQYYEEEERQRGNFPDRFSGHQFPNYSSELNVNALLLGDSALYLCASSLLASGSGKTQYFGPGTRLLVL.

The CDR3 coding sequence is TGTGCCAGCAAATCGGCAGGGGAGGGCACTGAAGCTTTCTTT. It specifies CASKSAGEGTEAFF. The rearrangement uses TRBV25-1 and TRBJ1-1; possible D gene TRBD1, 6 bases. This CDR3 region has 14 residues. The V and J ends lost 7 bases and 4 bases respectively, with 16 bases between them. CDR1 and CDR2 from the germline V gene are MGHDK and SYGVNS.

Notes on this clone: Within the sample, other DNA sequences also encode this same CDR3. The rearrangement uses TRBV18 and TRBJ1-1, with D perhaps TRBD1 (5 bases). Germline-derived CDR1 and CDR2 are KGHSH and LQKENI. CDR3 length: 13 amino acids. The V end lost 3 bases, the J end lost 1 base, and 6 bases lay between the germline ends. The CDR3 here is CASSPGPNTEAFF. The CDR3, as DNA: TGTGCCAGCTCACCGGGGCCGAACACTGAAGCTTTCTTT. The full variable domain, in which reference TRBV18 and TRBJ1-1 provide the parts outside the CDR3, is NAGVMQNPRHLVRRRGQEARLRCSPMKGHSHVYWYRQLPEEGLKFMVYLQKENIIDESGMPKERFSAEFPKEGPSILRIQQVVRGDSAAYFCASSPGPNTEAFFGQGTRLTVV.

The rearrangement uses TRBV9 and TRBJ2-1, with 11 bases matching TRBD2. V trimming: 0 bases; J trimming: 9 bases; junction bases outside the gene matches: 8. The CDR3 extends over 16 amino acids. CDR1 is SGDLS, CDR2 YYNGEE, per germline. For the CDR3, the DNA is TGTGCCAGCAGCGTAGGAGTAGCGGGGGGGTGGAGTGAGCAGTTCTTC. As protein: CASSVGVAGGWSEQFF.

This chain connects TRBV5-1 to TRBJ2-5; 9 bases are a match to TRBD1. The end of the DNA aligns better with TRBJ2-7, so the J call may be wrong. The CDR3 runs 12 residues. Per germline, CDR1 SGHRS and CDR2 YFSETQ. In nucleotides, the CDR3 is TGCGCCAGCAGCACGGACAGGGGCGAGCAGTACTTC. This gives the protein CASSTDRGEQYF.

The CDR3 sequence: CASSSMANVLTF. The CDR3, as DNA: TGTGCCAGCAGCTCGATGGCCAACGTCCTGACTTTC. The chain joins TRBV13 to TRBJ2-6; D gene ambiguous. The CDR3 loop spans 12 amino acids. Trimming left V 4 bases short and J 6 bases short, with 4 bases between. Germline-derived CDR1 and CDR2 are PRHDT and FYEKMQ (reference sequence).

V usage is TRBV7-9 and J usage is TRBJ1-4; D uncertain. The CDR3 sequence is 14 residues long. V was cut by 3 bases and J by 3 bases, with 8 bases left in between. From germline, CDR1 is SEHNR and CDR2 FQNEAQ (reference sequence). The CDR3 nucleotides read TGTGCCAGCAGCTTGAGTGGGGCTAATGAAAAACTGTTTTTT. It codes for CASSLSGANEKLFF.

The chain uses TRBV20-1 and TRBJ1-2, with D possibly being TRBD1 (6 bases). The CDR3 covers 11 residues. Germline V gives CDR1 DFQATT, CDR2 SNEGSKA (reference sequence). The CDR3 here is CSQGTNYGYTF. DNA of the CDR3: TGCAGCCAGGGGACTAACTATGGCTACACCTTC.

This sequence joins TRBV7-6 and TRBJ2-2; weak D call: TRBD2 (6 bases). Germline loops: CDR1 SGHVS, CDR2 FNYEAQ. This CDR3 region has 16 residues. Trimming removed 1 base from V and 3 bases from J, with 12 bases in between. CDR3 loop: CASSLVGGMDTGELFF. CDR3 in DNA: TGTGCCAGCAGCTTAGTGGGGGGAATGGACACCGGGGAGCTGTTTTTT. Filled out from reference TRBV7-6 and TRBJ2-2, the complete variable domain reads GAGVSQSPRYKVTKRGQDVALRCDPISGHVSLYWYRQALGQGPEFLTYFNYEAQQDKSGLPNDRFSAERPEGSISTLTIQRTEQRDSAMYRCASSLVGGMDTGELFFGEGSRLTVL.

The V and J genes are TRBV15 and TRBJ1-2, with 8 bases aligning to TRBD1. This CDR3 region has 16 residues. The junction had 13 bases not matched to a gene; V was cut back by 0 bases and J by 10 bases. Germline lookup yields CDR1 LNHNV and CDR2 YYDKDF (reference sequence). The CDR3 sequence is CATSRDRTGSSLDYTF. Here the CDR3 DNA reads TGTGCCACCAGCAGAGATAGGACAGGGAGCTCCTTGGACTACACCTTC.

This clone counts as medium-sized. The chain joins TRBV10-3 to TRBJ1-5, with 11 nucleotides matching TRBD1. Germline CDR1 reads ENHRY; CDR2 reads SYGVKD. V trimming: 2 bases; J trimming: 4 bases; junction bases outside the gene matches: 1. This CDR3 is 15 amino acids long. This CDR3 is CAISEGTGGNQPQHF. The CDR3 nucleotides read TGTGCCATCAGTGAGGGGACAGGGGGAAATCAGCCCCAGCATTTT.

The chain couples TRBV29-1 to TRBJ1-3, with D perhaps matching TRBD1 (5 bases). CDR1 and CDR2 (germline): SQVTM, ANQGSEA. The CDR3 is made up of 17 amino acids. V lost 1 base to trimming and J lost 4 bases, with 20 bases between them. The CDR3 sequence is CSVEVHPGTGEGNTIYF. CDR3 sequence (DNA): TGCAGCGTTGAAGTCCACCCCGGGACGGGTGAAGGAAACACCATATATTTT.

The CDR3 region is CASSPRLAGNINEQFF. The CDR3 DNA follows: TGTGCCAGCTCACCCCGACTAGCGGGAAACATCAATGAGCAGTTCTTC. The rearrangement links TRBV18 to TRBJ2-1; 11 nucleotides match TRBD2. Germline CDR1 is KGHSH and CDR2 is LQKENI. V shed 3 bases and J 6 bases; nucleotides not matched to a gene: 7. The CDR3 contains 16 residues.

This clone was observed once. The V call is TRBV6-5, the J call TRBJ2-7, with a possible D match to TRBD1 (5 bases). Germline CDR1 is MNHEY and CDR2 is SVGAGI. The CDR3 loop spans 15 amino acids. The V gene lost 0 bases and the J gene lost 8 bases, with 17 bases spanning the gap. The CDR3 coding sequence is TGTGCCAGCAGTTACTCGGGTACCGCAGGGAACCAGCAGTACTTC. Residues: CASSYSGTAGNQQYF.

The chain employs TRBV19 and TRBJ2-7, with 9 bases lining up with TRBD1. The germline CDR1 and CDR2 sequences are LNHDA and SQIVND (reference sequence). Germline trimming cut 6 bases from V and 1 base from J; bases unmatched to any gene: 7. This CDR3 contains 15 residues. The chain's CDR3 is CASSRSGTGSYEQYF. In DNA, the CDR3 is TGTGCCAGTAGCCGATCCGGGACAGGGTCCTACGAGCAGTACTTC.

The rearrangement links TRBV6-5 to TRBJ2-2; TRBD2 aligns across 7 bases. Germline V lookup: CDR1 MNHEY, CDR2 SVGAGI. After removal of 7 bases from V and 8 bases from J, the junction contained 7 bases not matched to a gene. This CDR3 has 13 residues. The CDR3 protein is CASKKTAGGELFF. The CDR3 DNA sequence: TGTGCCAGCAAAAAGACAGCGGGGGGGGAGCTGTTTTTT.

V usage is TRBV7-3 and J usage is TRBJ2-1; D uncertain. This CDR3 comprises 14 residues. Germline CDR1 reads SGHTA; CDR2 reads FQGTGA. The V gene lost 5 bases and the J gene lost 7 bases, with 15 bases spanning the gap. CDR3: CASSHYPGLNEQFF. The CDR3 bases are TGTGCCAGCAGCCACTACCCAGGTTTAAATGAGCAGTTCTTC.

J is TRBJ1-5 and V is TRBV9; D remains unclear. The ends were cut back, 4 bases at V and 7 bases at J, with 12 bases in the middle. The germline gives CDR1 SGDLS, CDR2 YYNGEE. The CDR3 runs to 13 residues. The CDR3 coding sequence is TGTGCCAGCAGCCCCGACCTAAAGCAGCCCCAGCATTTT. It translates to CASSPDLKQPQHF. The full variable domain, rest sourced from reference TRBV9 and TRBJ1-5, is DSGVTQTPKHLITATGQRVTLRCSPRSGDLSVYWYQQSLDQGLQFLIQYYNGEERAKGNILERFSAQQFPDLHSELNLSSLELGDSALYFCASSPDLKQPQHFGDGTRLSIL.

The J gene is TRBJ2-2, the V gene TRBV29-1; 7 nucleotides match TRBD2. The CDR3 runs to 12 residues. V shed 6 bases, J shed 4 bases, and the junction held 2 bases outside the gene matches. Germline values: CDR1 SQVTM, CDR2 ANQGSEA. This CDR3 is CSVRTSTGELFF. For the CDR3, the DNA is TGCAGCGTCCGGACTAGCACCGGGGAGCTGTTTTTT.

V gene TRBV20-1 combines with J gene TRBJ2-5, with D maybe TRBD1 (6 bases). Germline loops: CDR1 DFQATT, CDR2 SNEGSKA (reference sequence). The CDR3 runs to 11 residues. With 6 bases removed from V and 4 bases from J, the gap between germline ends came to 9 bases. CDR3 region: CSATDRETQYF. DNA for the CDR3: TGCAGTGCCACGGACAGAGAGACCCAGTACTTC.

This clone has just one count. The V gene is TRBV12-5, the J gene TRBJ2-1, with 15 bases identical to TRBD2. The trim removed 1 base at V and 9 bases at J, leaving 4 bases unmatched. CDR3 length: 16 amino acids. The germline V gene has CDR1 LGHNT and CDR2 FRNRAP. CDR3 residues: CASGLGGLAGGSEQFF. The CDR3 region has the DNA TGTGCTAGTGGTTTGGGGGGACTAGCGGGAGGCAGTGAGCAGTTCTTC.

CDR3 amino acids: CASSLYEGEATEAFF. CDR3 nucleotide sequence: TGTGCCAGCAGCCTTTATGAGGGGGAGGCCACTGAAGCTTTCTTT. This chain connects TRBV9 to TRBJ1-1; D possibly corresponds to TRBD1 (6 bases). Between the trimmed V and J ends, which lost 4 bases and 4 bases, there was a span of 17 bases. The length of the CDR3 is 15 residues. Germline V gene lookup returns CDR1 SGDLS and CDR2 YYNGEE.

The chain joins TRBV6-1 to TRBJ1-3; D remains unclear. The CDR3 totals 14 residues. CDR1 is MNHNS, CDR2 SASEGT, per germline. Between the trimmed V and J ends, which lost 5 bases and 0 bases, there was a span of 8 bases. CDR3 DNA: TGTGCCAGCAGTATGCACGGCTCTGGAAACACCATATATTTT. Translating it yields CASSMHGSGNTIYF.

CDR3 coding DNA: TGTGCCAGCAGCTTATCGCGGACAGGGGCGCGAGAGACCCAGTACTTC. Residues: CASSLSRTGARETQYF. The J gene is TRBJ2-5, the V gene TRBV7-2, with 9 bases identical to TRBD1. CDR1 and CDR2 (germline): SGHTA, FQGNSA. CDR3 length equals 16 residues. The V gene end was trimmed by 2 bases and the J gene end by 4 bases; junction bases not matched to a gene: 8.

The chain couples TRBV19 to TRBJ1-1; D is uncertain. This CDR3 spans 14 amino acids. Trimming shortened V by 3 bases and J by 0 bases, and 8 bases separated the two germline ends. Per the germline V gene, CDR1 is LNHDA and CDR2 is SQIVND (reference sequence). The chain's CDR3 is CASSIPQMNTEAFF. The CDR3, as DNA: TGTGCCAGTAGTATTCCCCAGATGAACACTGAAGCTTTCTTT.

V usage is TRBV2 and J usage is TRBJ1-5, with D possibly matching TRBD1 (5 bases). Trimming took off 2 bases at V and 4 bases at J, with 12 bases between the two ends. Germline values: CDR1 SNHLY, CDR2 FYNNEI. This CDR3 spans 15 amino acids. CDR3 sequence reads: CASSEPGRGNQPQHF. The DNA for the CDR3 is TGTGCCAGCAGTGAACCGGGACGGGGAAATCAGCCCCAGCATTTT.

The V and J genes are TRBV6-7 and TRBJ2-7; 7 nucleotides match TRBD2. TRBV6-7 is an ORF, and what it does is uncertain. V lost 6 bases, J lost 0 bases, and 5 bases stayed unmatched. CDR3 length equals 14 residues. The CDR3 DNA follows: TGTGCCAGCAGCTATAGCGGGTACTCCTACGAGCAGTACTTC. It codes for CASSYSGYSYEQYF.

This chain joins TRBV7-9 and TRBJ1-2; D possibly corresponds to TRBD1 (6 bases). Per the germline V gene, CDR1 is SEHNR and CDR2 is FQNEAQ (reference sequence). This CDR3 contains 15 residues. Trimming took off 1 base at V and 0 bases at J, with 9 bases between the two ends. DNA for the CDR3: TGTGCCAGCAGCTTAGGGACAGCTACTAACTATGGCTACACCTTC. Translated, it gives CASSLGTATNYGYTF.

The chain uses TRBV27 and TRBJ1-5; unclear D gene. Germline CDR1 is MNHEY and CDR2 is SMNVEV (reference sequence). There are 15 residues in the CDR3. V lost 7 bases to trimming and J lost 3 bases, with 16 bases between them. CDR3 region: CASTPRPGLNQPQHF. CDR3 DNA sequence: TGTGCCAGCACCCCACGCCCCGGTCTCAATCAGCCCCAGCATTTT.

The chain joins TRBV5-6 to TRBJ1-5; no clear D. Per the germline V gene, CDR1 is SGHDT and CDR2 is YYEEEE. Trimming cost V 5 bases and J 7 bases, with 13 bases left between them. This CDR3 region has 13 residues. In DNA form, the CDR3 reads TGTGCCAGCAGTTCCTCAGTCCAACAGCCCCAGCATTTT. As protein: CASSSSVQQPQHF.